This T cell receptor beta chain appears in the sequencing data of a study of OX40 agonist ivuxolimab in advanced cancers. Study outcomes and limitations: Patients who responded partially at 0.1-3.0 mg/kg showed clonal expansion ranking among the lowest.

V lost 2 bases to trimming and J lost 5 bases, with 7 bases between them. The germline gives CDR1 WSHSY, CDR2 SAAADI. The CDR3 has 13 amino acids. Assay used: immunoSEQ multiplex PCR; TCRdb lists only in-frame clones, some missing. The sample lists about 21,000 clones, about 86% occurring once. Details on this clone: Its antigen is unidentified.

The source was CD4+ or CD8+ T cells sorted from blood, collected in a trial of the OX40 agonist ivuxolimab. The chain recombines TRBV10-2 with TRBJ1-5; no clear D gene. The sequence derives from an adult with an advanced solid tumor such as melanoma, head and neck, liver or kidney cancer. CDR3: CASSENQYQPQHF. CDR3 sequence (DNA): TGCGCCAGCAGTGAGAATCAGTATCAGCCCCAGCATTTT.